These 28 T cell receptor beta chains were all obtained from the same sample, sequenced in a study of post-analysis software for immune sequencing data. No antigens are known for them. Incorporated into the TCR beta cDNA libraries were unique molecular identifiers, which served to reduce PCR and sequencing biases. TCRdb used MiXCR to reprocess the PCR reads, holding one entry per CDR3 protein. The top ten clones hold more than 1.5% of a sample with 450,000 to 700,000 distinct CDR3 sequences, roughly 47% of them seen once. Study-level results: Patients showed TRBV5-6, TRBV5-1 and TRBV20-1 among 4 or 5 TRBV segments more frequent than in controls.

The sample was blood. The source is a girl aged 10 to 17 with multiple sclerosis.

DNA of the CDR3: TGCAGCGTTTCGTCCGGGACAGGGGTTTTTGAGCAGTTCTTC. Its translation: CSVSSGTGVFEQFF. The chain couples TRBV29-1 to TRBJ2-1, with TRBD1 matching over 10 bases. Germline V lookup: CDR1 SQVTM, CDR2 ANQGSEA. The CDR3 is 14 residues long. V lost 5 bases and J lost 9; bases outside the gene matches: 10.

Worth noting for this clonotype: A much larger clonotype is one base distant, so this may be a read error. V gene TRBV12-3 or TRBV12-4 combines with J gene TRBJ2-3; no firm D call. There are 12 residues in the CDR3. For the CDR3, the DNA is TGTGCCAGCAGTTTTGGGGAAGATACGGAGTATTTT. Amino acid sequence: CASSFGEDTEYF.

This chain uses TRBV12-3 or TRBV12-4 with TRBJ1-5; D is perhaps TRBD1 (5 bases). The CDR3 consists of 15 residues. V lost 5 bases and J 6 bases, leaving 17 bases between the germline ends. The CDR3 loop reads CASSVGGVLVQPQHF. The CDR3 nucleotides read TGTGCCAGCAGTGTCGGGGGGGTTTTAGTTCAGCCCCAGCATTTT.

The V call is TRBV12-3 or TRBV12-4, the J call TRBJ2-7, with TRBD1 as a possible D gene (5 bases). V dropped 7 bases and J dropped 2 bases, with 12 bases sitting between them. The CDR3 consists of 13 residues. CDR3 DNA: TGTGCCAGCACAGACAGAACCCCCTACGAGCAGTACTTC. This translates into CASTDRTPYEQYF.

This clonotype came up a few times. V and J are TRBV12-3 or TRBV12-4 and TRBJ2-7, with 11 nucleotides matching TRBD2. This CDR3 spans 15 amino acids. V was clipped by 3 bases and J by 2 bases; unmatched bases: 3. CDR3: CASSLASGRPYEQYF. The CDR3 DNA follows: TGTGCCAGCAGTTTGGCTAGCGGGAGGCCCTACGAGCAGTACTTC.

The V gene is TRBV7-3, the J gene TRBJ2-1; D remains ambiguous. The germline gives CDR1 SGHTA, CDR2 FQGTGA. The V end lost 5 bases, the J end lost 8 bases, and 10 bases lay between the germline ends. The CDR3 length is 12 residues. The CDR3 DNA reads TGTGCCAGCAGCCTTACGAAGGATGAGCAGTTCTTC. This codes for CASSLTKDEQFF.

The rearrangement links TRBV14 to TRBJ2-1, with 9 positions matching TRBD1. V lost 0 bases to trimming and J lost 6 bases; unmatched junction nucleotides: 12. The CDR3 consists of 18 residues. Germline CDR1 and CDR2: SGHDN and FVKESK. CDR3 in DNA: TGTGCCAGCAGCCAAGAGTACTTCGGGACAGGGTCTTTCAATGAGCAGTTCTTC. Translating gives CASSQEYFGTGSFNEQFF.

The chain carries TRBV5-1 and TRBJ2-7, with TRBD2 matching over 7 bases. CDR1 is SGHRS, CDR2 YFSETQ, per germline. Unmatched junction bases numbered 11, after V lost 7 bases and J lost 1 base. This CDR3 is 15 amino acids long. The CDR3 region has the DNA TGCGCCAGCGCCCCCGCCGGGGGAGGGTCCTACGAGCAGTACTTC. It specifies CASAPAGGGSYEQYF.

The V and J genes are TRBV29-1 and TRBJ1-1; perhaps TRBD1 as D (5 bases). The V gene lost 7 bases and the J gene lost 1 base, with 13 bases spanning the gap. The CDR3 runs to 13 residues. From germline, CDR1 is SQVTM and CDR2 ANQGSEA. The DNA of the CDR3 is TGCAGCGGGCGACGACAGACGAACACTGAAGCTTTCTTT. Translation: CSGRRQTNTEAFF.

The chain's CDR3 is CASSAGQLPYNEQFF. In DNA form, the CDR3 reads TGTGCCAGCAGTGCGGGACAGCTTCCCTACAATGAGCAGTTCTTC. The chain combines TRBV5-6 with TRBJ2-1, with a possible D match to TRBD1 (7 bases). Germline V gives CDR1 SGHDT, CDR2 YYEEEE. This CDR3 is 15 amino acids long. The V end was cut by 5 bases, the J end by 2 bases, with 14 bases between.

V is TRBV7-9 and J is TRBJ2-1; 12 nucleotides match TRBD2. The CDR3 totals 17 residues. Looked up from germline, CDR1 is SEHNR and CDR2 is FQNEAQ (reference sequence). V trimming: 5 bases; J trimming: 3 bases; junction bases outside the gene matches: 8. The DNA for the CDR3 is TGTGCCAGCAGCACCAGGACTAGCGGGGTGCTCTACAATGAGCAGTTCTTC. Its translation: CASSTRTSGVLYNEQFF.

The V call is TRBV5-6, the J call TRBJ1-5, with unresolved D. The CDR3 runs 15 residues. Trimming removed 3 bases at V and 0 bases at J, with 10 bases between. Germline V gene lookup returns CDR1 SGHDT and CDR2 YYEEEE. The CDR3 DNA sequence: TGTGCCAGCAGCTCGGGATTTTATAGCAATCAGCCCCAGCATTTT. Translated, it gives CASSSGFYSNQPQHF.

The rearrangement uses TRBV10-2 and TRBJ2-1; perhaps TRBD1 as D (6 bases). CDR3 length equals 16 residues. Germline V gene data show CDR1 as WSHSY and CDR2 as SAAADI. Trimming stripped 1 base from V and 3 bases from J, with 13 bases between. This CDR3 reads CASSEFGTPNYNEQFF. The CDR3 DNA sequence: TGCGCCAGCAGTGAGTTTGGGACACCCAACTACAATGAGCAGTTCTTC.

This clonotype showed up just a few times. V and J are TRBV5-4 and TRBJ2-7; 7 nucleotides match TRBD1. Looked up from germline, CDR1 is SGHNT and CDR2 is YYREEE (reference sequence). This CDR3 is 14 amino acids long. The V gene end was trimmed by 0 bases and the J gene end by 3 bases; junction bases not matched to a gene: 3. CDR3 region: CASSLEGGDYEQYF. The DNA of the CDR3 is TGTGCCAGCAGCTTGGAAGGGGGCGACTACGAGCAGTACTTC.

This chain uses TRBV5-6 with TRBJ2-5; D is unresolved. The CDR3 totals 14 residues. V lost 2 bases, J lost 5 bases, and 13 bases lay in between. Germline CDR1 is SGHDT and CDR2 is YYEEEE. In DNA form, the CDR3 reads TGTGCCAGCAGCTTACTCGGTGTTCGGGAGACCCAGTACTTC. Translated, it gives CASSLLGVRETQYF.

The chain joins TRBV7-9 to TRBJ2-4; 7 positions match TRBD1. Germline V gene sequence: CDR1 SEHNR, CDR2 FQNEAQ (reference sequence). The CDR3 has 16 residues. V dropped 2 bases and J dropped 0; count of bases not matched to a gene: 4. The CDR3 DNA sequence: TGTGCCAGCAGCTTAACACAGGGGATAGCCAAAAACATTCAGTACTTC. It is translated as CASSLTQGIAKNIQYF.

The V gene is TRBV11-2, the J gene TRBJ2-7, with 9 positions matching TRBD1. Germline lookup yields CDR1 SGHAT and CDR2 FQNNGV. The CDR3 covers 15 residues. The V and J ends lost 0 bases and 3 bases, in that order; junction bases with no gene match: 3. The CDR3 DNA follows: TGTGCCAGCAGCTTAGAGACAGGGGGATTCTACGAGCAGTACTTC. Residues: CASSLETGGFYEQYF.

The chain employs TRBV9 and TRBJ2-1; D might be TRBD2 (6 bases). V gave up 1 base and J gave up 12 bases, with 20 bases separating them. The CDR3 spans 15 residues. Per the germline V gene, CDR1 is SGDLS and CDR2 is YYNGEE. For the CDR3, the DNA is TGTGCCAGCAGCGTATCCGGGGGAATGGAAGAAGGGCAGTTCTTC. It translates to CASSVSGGMEEGQFF. Together with reference TRBV9 and TRBJ2-1, the CDR3 gives the full variable domain: DSGVTQTPKHLITATGQRVTLRCSPRSGDLSVYWYQQSLDQGLQFLIQYYNGEERAKGNILERFSAQQFPDLHSELNLSSLELGDSALYFCASSVSGGMEEGQFFGPGTRLTVL.

The CDR3 spells CASNSPLAGDETQYF. As DNA, the CDR3 is TGTGCCAGCAACTCCCCTCTGGCCGGGGACGAGACCCAGTACTTC. The chain combines TRBV13 with TRBJ2-5; the D call may be TRBD1 or TRBD2 (5 bases each). The CDR3 covers 15 residues. Germline V gene data show CDR1 as PRHDT and CDR2 as FYEKMQ (reference sequence). Trimming took off 7 bases at V and 5 bases at J, with 20 bases between the two ends.

This chain links TRBV12-3 or TRBV12-4 with TRBJ2-7, with 8 bases matching TRBD2. J lost 2 bases, V lost 1 base, and 7 bases had no gene match. There are 16 residues in the CDR3. In nucleotides, the CDR3 is TGTGCCAGCAGTTTAGGAAGCGGGAGAGCTACCTACGAGCAGTACTTC. Residues: CASSLGSGRATYEQYF.

Comments on this clonotype: One end of the junction does not line up with germline, which may come from a read error. This sequence joins TRBV20-1 and TRBJ2-7; 12 nucleotides line up with TRBD2. The germline CDR1 and CDR2 sequences are DFQATT and SNEGSKA (reference sequence). This CDR3 is built from 17 residues. The DNA of the CDR3 is TGCAGTGCTGGAGATCCCTCTCCTAGCGGGGGGGCCTACGAGCAGTACTTC. The encoded protein is CSAGDPSPSGGAYEQYF.

The genes are TRBV20-1 and TRBJ2-3; 9 bases match TRBD2. CDR1 and CDR2 (germline): DFQATT, SNEGSKA (reference sequence). Trimming removed 5 bases from V and 6 bases from J; junction bases left unmatched: 12. This CDR3 is 15 amino acids long. CDR3 in amino acids: CSASQAGGSWDTQYF. CDR3 coding DNA: TGCAGTGCTTCCCAAGCGGGGGGTAGCTGGGATACGCAGTATTTT.

This sequence joins TRBV6-1 and TRBJ2-5; 12 positions agree with TRBD2. V dropped 8 bases and J dropped 2; count of bases not matched to a gene: 9. The CDR3 has 16 amino acids. The germline gives CDR1 MNHNS, CDR2 SASEGT. The CDR3 reads CASGMTSGSQQETQYF. DNA of the CDR3: TGTGCCAGCGGGATGACTAGCGGGAGTCAGCAAGAGACCCAGTACTTC.

CDR3 sequence reads: CAISDLGGGYGYTF. The CDR3 DNA follows: TGTGCCATCAGTGATTTGGGGGGCGGCTATGGCTACACCTTC. V is TRBV10-3 and J is TRBJ1-2, with D perhaps matching TRBD1 (6 bases). Per the germline V gene, CDR1 is ENHRY and CDR2 is SYGVKD. V lost 3 bases and J 4 bases, leaving 12 bases between the germline ends. This CDR3 spans 14 amino acids.

CDR3 sequence (DNA): TGTGCCAGCAGGACCAACAGGGGAGGTCAAGAAAAACTGTTTTTT. Amino acid sequence: CASRTNRGGQEKLFF. The chain uses TRBV5-6 and TRBJ1-4; TRBD1 agrees at 7 bases. After removal of 5 bases from V and 8 bases from J, the junction contained 12 bases not matched to a gene. This CDR3 has 15 residues. Germline CDR1 and CDR2: SGHDT and YYEEEE.

V is TRBV9 and J is TRBJ1-5; D gene uncertain. Per germline, CDR1 SGDLS and CDR2 YYNGEE. Deletions cut 1 base from V and 2 bases from J, with 7 bases between. This CDR3 region has 14 residues. The CDR3 loop is CASSVQWCNQPQHF. The CDR3 DNA reads TGTGCCAGCAGCGTACAGTGGTGCAATCAGCCCCAGCATTTT. Complete variable domain (other parts from reference TRBV9 and TRBJ1-5): DSGVTQTPKHLITATGQRVTLRCSPRSGDLSVYWYQQSLDQGLQFLIQYYNGEERAKGNILERFSAQQFPDLHSELNLSSLELGDSALYFCASSVQWCNQPQHFGDGTRLSIL.

V and J are TRBV6-6 and TRBJ2-7; D call uncertain. V was trimmed by 0 bases and J by 0 bases, leaving 6 bases between them. Germline V gene lookup returns CDR1 MNHNY and CDR2 SVGAGI (reference sequence). The CDR3 extends over 14 amino acids. The CDR3 protein is CASSYSKTSYEQYF. The DNA of the CDR3 is TGTGCCAGCAGTTACTCCAAAACCTCCTACGAGCAGTACTTC.

The J gene is TRBJ2-7, the V gene TRBV7-6; 12 bases fit TRBD1. The CDR3 length is 22 residues. V lost 5 bases to trimming and J lost 1 base; unmatched junction nucleotides: 24. The germline V gene encodes CDR1 SGHVS and CDR2 FNYEAQ. The CDR3 sequence is CASSQSGDRGPRTSSPSYEQYF. In nucleotides, the CDR3 is TGTGCCAGCAGCCAATCCGGGGACAGGGGGCCTCGGACTAGCTCCCCGTCCTACGAGCAGTACTTC.